This entry concerns a single T cell receptor (beta chain). Its specificity is not known. Trimming took off 4 bases at V and 3 bases at J, with 11 bases between the two ends. Germline CDR1 SGHRS, CDR2 YFSETQ. This CDR3 spans 14 amino acids. The table came from immunoSEQ multiplex PCR; TCRdb's copy has only in-frame clones and leaves some out. Counted here are 100,000 to 120,000 clones, roughly nine tenths occurring once; the ten biggest clones make up 1.6%. The sample belongs to a study of T cell responses to AZD1222 COVID-19 vaccine. Study outcomes and limitations: Vaccine-associated CD4 TCRs spanned spike, dominant at 160-218 and 743-854.

The chain carries TRBV5-1 and TRBJ2-1; D is perhaps TRBD1 or TRBD2 (7 bases each). The TCR originated in an adult in good health. The sample consisted of peripheral blood, taken on day 0 of AZD1222 vaccination. The CDR3 loop reads CASSRGDSYNEQFF. In nucleotides, the CDR3 is TGCGCCAGCAGCCGGGGGGACAGCTACAATGAGCAGTTCTTC.